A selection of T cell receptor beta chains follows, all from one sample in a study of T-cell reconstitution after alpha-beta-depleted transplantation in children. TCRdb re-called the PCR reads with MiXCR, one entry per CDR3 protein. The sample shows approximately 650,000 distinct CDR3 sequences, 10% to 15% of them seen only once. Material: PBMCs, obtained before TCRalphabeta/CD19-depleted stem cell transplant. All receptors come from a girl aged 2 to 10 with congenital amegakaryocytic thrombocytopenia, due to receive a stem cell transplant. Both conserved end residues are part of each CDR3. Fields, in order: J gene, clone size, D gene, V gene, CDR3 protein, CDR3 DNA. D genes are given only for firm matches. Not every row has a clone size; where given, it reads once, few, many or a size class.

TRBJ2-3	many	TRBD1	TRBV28	CASSSPGTGDTDTQYF	TGTGCCAGCAGTTCCCCCGGGACAGGGGACACAGATACGCAGTATTTT
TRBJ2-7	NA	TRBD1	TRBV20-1	CSAIKGDSLYEQYF	TGCAGTGCCATCAAGGGGGACAGCCTCTACGAGCAGTACTTC
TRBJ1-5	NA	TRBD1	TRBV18	CASSPQQGGQPQHF	TGTGCCAGCTCACCTCAACAGGGGGGCCAGCCCCAGCATTTT
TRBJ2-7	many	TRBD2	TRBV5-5	CASSRAGGIRMEYF	TGTGCCAGCAGCCGGGCCGGGGGGATTAGAATGGAGTACTTC
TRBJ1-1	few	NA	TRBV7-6	CASSLVPGGSLATEAFF	TGTGCCAGCAGCTTAGTACCGGGGGGGTCCTTAGCCACTGAAGCTTTCTTT
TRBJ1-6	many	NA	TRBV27	CASRGEYNSPLHF	TGTGCCAGCAGGGGAGAGTATAATTCACCCCTCCACTTT
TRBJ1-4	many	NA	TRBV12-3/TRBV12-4	CATTDSWNEKLFF	TGTGCCACCACGGACTCCTGGAATGAAAAACTGTTTTTT
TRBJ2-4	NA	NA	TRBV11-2	CASSSSPQAHIQYF	TGTGCCAGCAGCTCGAGTCCCCAGGCGCACATTCAGTACTTC
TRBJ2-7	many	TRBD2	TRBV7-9	CASRQTSGSSYEQYF	TGTGCCAGCAGACAGACTAGCGGGAGCTCCTACGAGCAGTACTTC
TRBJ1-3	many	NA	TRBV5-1	CASSISAPGNTIYF	TGCGCCAGCAGCATATCCGCCCCTGGAAACACCATATATTTT
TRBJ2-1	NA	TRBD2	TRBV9	CASSSSGRLIDEQFF	TGTGCCAGCAGCTCTAGCGGGAGGTTAATCGATGAGCAGTTCTTC
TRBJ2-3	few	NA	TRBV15	CATSNYLALTTDTQYF	TGTGCCACCAGTAATTATCTAGCGCTGACCACAGATACGCAGTATTTT
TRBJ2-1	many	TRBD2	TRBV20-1	CSATSLAGGQDEQFF	TGCAGTGCTACGTCCTTAGCGGGAGGGCAGGATGAGCAGTTCTTC
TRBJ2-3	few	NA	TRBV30	CAWSLGPDTQYF	TGTGCCTGGAGCCTGGGCCCAGATACGCAGTATTTT
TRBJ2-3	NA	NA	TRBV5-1	CASSRVAPDTQYF	TGCGCCAGCAGCAGGGTAGCCCCAGATACGCAGTATTTT
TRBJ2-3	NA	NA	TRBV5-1	CASSSAVVSAATDTQYF	TGCGCCAGCAGCTCCGCCGTTGTCTCAGCGGCCACAGATACGCAGTATTTT
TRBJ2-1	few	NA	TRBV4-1	CASSQLGGGQYNEQFF	TGCGCCAGCAGCCAACTTGGCGGGGGACAGTACAATGAGCAGTTCTTC
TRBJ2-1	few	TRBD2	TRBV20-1	CSGSPPAGWANEQFF	TGCAGTGGGTCCCCACCAGCGGGGTGGGCCAATGAGCAGTTCTTC
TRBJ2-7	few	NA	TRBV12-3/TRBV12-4	CASSFGRDAYEQYF	TGTGCCAGCAGTTTTGGGCGGGACGCCTACGAGCAGTACTTC
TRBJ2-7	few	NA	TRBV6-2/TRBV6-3	CASSPEGGDPLYEQYF	TGTGCCAGCAGCCCGGAAGGGGGAGACCCTCTCTACGAGCAGTACTTC
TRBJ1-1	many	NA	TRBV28	CASSATKAFF	TGTGCCAGCAGCGCTACGAAAGCTTTCTTT
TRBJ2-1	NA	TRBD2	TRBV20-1	CSARRTSGPSSYNEQFF	TGCAGTGCTAGAAGGACTAGCGGTCCGAGCTCCTACAATGAGCAGTTCTTC
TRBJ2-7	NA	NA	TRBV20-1	CSARDPGRVASEQYF	TGCAGTGCTAGAGATCCGGGACGGGTAGCGAGCGAGCAGTACTTC
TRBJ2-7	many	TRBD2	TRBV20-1	CSARAGLAGLYEQYF	TGCAGTGCTAGAGCAGGACTAGCGGGACTGTACGAGCAGTACTTC
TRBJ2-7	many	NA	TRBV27	CASSVSWTSRVHEQYF	TGTGCCAGCAGCGTGAGTTGGACGTCTAGGGTACACGAGCAGTACTTC